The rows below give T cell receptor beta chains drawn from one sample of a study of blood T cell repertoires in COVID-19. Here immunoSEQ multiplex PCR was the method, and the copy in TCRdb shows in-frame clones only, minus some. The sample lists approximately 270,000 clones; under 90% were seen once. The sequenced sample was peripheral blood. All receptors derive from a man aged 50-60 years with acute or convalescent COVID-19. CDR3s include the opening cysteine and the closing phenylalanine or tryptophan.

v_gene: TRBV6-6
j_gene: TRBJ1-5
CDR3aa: CASSYGDRGGDQPQHF

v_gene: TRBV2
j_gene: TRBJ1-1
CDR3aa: CASPRDTEAFF

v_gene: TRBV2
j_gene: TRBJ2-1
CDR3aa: CASTLRSTSGGTLYNEQFF

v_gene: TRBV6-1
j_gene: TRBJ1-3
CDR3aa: CASSESTGSSGNTIYF

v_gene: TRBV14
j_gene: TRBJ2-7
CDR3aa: CASSQVTAAFSSYEQYF

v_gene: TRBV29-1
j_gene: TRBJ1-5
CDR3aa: CSVETGGKNQPQHF

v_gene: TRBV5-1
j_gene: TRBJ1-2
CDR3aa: CASSLVPSRDRSYTF

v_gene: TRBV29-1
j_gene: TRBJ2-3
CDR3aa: CSGRQGWGTDTQYF

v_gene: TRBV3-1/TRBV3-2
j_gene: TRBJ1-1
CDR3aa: CASSRRGGNTEAFF

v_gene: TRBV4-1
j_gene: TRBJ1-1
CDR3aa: CASSSGMWDSNTEAFF

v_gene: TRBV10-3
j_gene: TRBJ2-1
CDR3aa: CAITVAGGNNEQFF

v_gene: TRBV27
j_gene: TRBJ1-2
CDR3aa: CASRMLTAGYGYTF